One sample yielded the 11 T cell receptor beta chains listed below, sequenced in a study of OX40 agonist ivuxolimab in advanced cancers. Some clones are missing from TCRdb's copy, which holds only in-frame ones; the method was immunoSEQ multiplex PCR. The sample has tens of thousands of clones, roughly 90% seen once; the top ten hold 12%. The sequencing used CD4+ or CD8+ T cells sorted from blood, collected in a trial of the OX40 agonist ivuxolimab. These receptors originate from an adult with an advanced solid tumor such as melanoma, head and neck, liver or kidney cancer.

The chain combines TRBV10-3 with TRBJ2-2; perhaps TRBD2 as D (8 bases). The CDR3 loop spans 17 amino acids. Per the germline V gene, CDR1 is ENHRY and CDR2 is SYGVKD. V lost 8 bases to trimming and J lost 5 bases, with 24 bases between them. CDR3 bases: TGTGCCATCCGGGGGGGGAACGGGACAGTCAATACCGGGGAGCTGTTTTTT. This encodes CAIRGGNGTVNTGELFF.

V gene TRBV13 combines with J gene TRBJ2-2; unclear D gene. The CDR3 has 12 residues. The V and J ends lost 5 bases and 6 bases respectively, with 7 bases between them. Germline V lookup: CDR1 PRHDT, CDR2 FYEKMQ (reference sequence). CDR3 amino acids: CASSPVSGELFF. The CDR3 region has the DNA TGTGCCAGCAGCCCGGTTTCCGGGGAGCTGTTTTTT.

This sequence joins TRBV11-2 and TRBJ2-7, with D perhaps TRBD1 or TRBD2 (7 bases each). Per the germline V gene, CDR1 is SGHAT and CDR2 is FQNNGV. The V end lost 5 bases, the J end lost 3 bases, and 17 bases lay between the germline ends. This CDR3 region has 15 residues. Here the CDR3 DNA reads TGTGCCAGCAGCCCGATGGCAGGGGGGGACTACGAGCAGTACTTC. The encoded protein is CASSPMAGGDYEQYF.

This chain links TRBV9 with TRBJ1-4, with 9 bases fitting TRBD1. The germline gives CDR1 SGDLS, CDR2 YYNGEE. V gave up 0 bases and J gave up 7 bases; unmatched junction bases: 7. The CDR3 runs to 16 residues. CDR3 residues: CASSVVPGTGPEKLFF. The DNA of the CDR3 is TGTGCCAGCAGCGTAGTCCCCGGGACAGGGCCTGAAAAACTGTTTTTT.

The chain uses TRBV5-6 and TRBJ2-2; 8 bases agree with TRBD2. The CDR3 has 16 amino acids. The V gene end was trimmed by 0 bases and the J gene end by 7 bases; junction bases not matched to a gene: 8. Germline lookup yields CDR1 SGHDT and CDR2 YYEEEE. CDR3 residues: CASSLAPGGPGGELFF. The CDR3 DNA reads TGTGCCAGCAGCTTGGCCCCGGGGGGGCCTGGCGGGGAGCTGTTTTTT.

The V and J genes are TRBV10-2 and TRBJ1-5; D gene ambiguous. This CDR3 is 15 amino acids long. CDR1 and CDR2 (germline): WSHSY, SAAADI. Trimming stripped 7 bases from V and 1 base from J, with 14 bases between. The CDR3 sequence: CASKETGVSNQPQHF. Written as DNA, the CDR3 is TGCGCCAGCAAAGAGACGGGAGTAAGCAATCAGCCCCAGCATTTT.

The chain uses TRBV6-6 and TRBJ2-5, with TRBD2 matching 8 bases. Germline values: CDR1 MNHNY, CDR2 SVGAGI (reference sequence). The CDR3 consists of 13 residues. Trimming cost V 6 bases and J 5 bases; bases outside gene matches: 5. The CDR3 region has the DNA TGTGCCAGCAGCGTGCGGGGGGCGGAGACCCAGTACTTC. Its protein is CASSVRGAETQYF.

The genes are TRBV9 and TRBJ2-2; D not certain. The length of the CDR3 is 15 residues. V was shortened by 0 bases and J by 7 bases, with 13 bases between the two germline ends. Germline loops: CDR1 SGDLS, CDR2 YYNGEE. CDR3 coding DNA: TGTGCCAGCAGCGTAGATTCGGGCCTGGGCGGGGAGCTGTTTTTT. Translating it yields CASSVDSGLGGELFF.

The V and J genes are TRBV9 and TRBJ2-2; D is perhaps TRBD1 (6 bases). Germline CDR1 SGDLS, CDR2 YYNGEE. This CDR3 is built from 15 residues. Trimming took off 0 bases at V and 7 bases at J, with 13 bases between the two ends. CDR3 amino acids: CASSVDRVRGGELFF. In DNA form, the CDR3 reads TGTGCCAGCAGCGTAGACAGGGTGAGGGGCGGGGAGCTGTTTTTT.

The chain is built from TRBV12-5 and TRBJ2-1; 8 bases are shared with TRBD2. CDR1 and CDR2 from the germline V gene are LGHNT and FRNRAP. J gave up 1 base and V 7 bases, and 3 bases lay outside the gene matches. This CDR3 is built from 14 residues. DNA of the CDR3: TGTGCTAGTGCCGTAGCGGGATCCTACAATGAGCAGTTCTTC. Amino acids: CASAVAGSYNEQFF.

The CDR3 DNA reads TGTGCCAGCAGCTCCGAGGGCGGGGTACTTGAGACCCAGTACTTC. Its translation: CASSSEGGVLETQYF. The V gene is TRBV7-8, the J gene TRBJ2-5; the D gene is possibly TRBD2 (6 bases). The V and J ends lost 4 bases and 5 bases respectively, with 17 bases between them. The CDR3 runs to 15 residues. Germline V gene lookup returns CDR1 SGHVS and CDR2 FQNEAQ.